The clone carrying this T cell receptor (beta chain) was detected many times. Its matching antigen is unknown. The entry originates in a study of CD8 T cells in ankylosing spondylitis. Germline CDR1 and CDR2: MNHEY and SMNVEV (reference sequence). This CDR3 has 15 amino acids. V trimming: 5 bases; J trimming: 5 bases; junction bases outside the gene matches: 7. For TCR beta, libraries came from quantitative 5'-RACE with molecular barcodes. One entry per CDR3 protein results from TCRdb running MiXCR on the 5' RACE reads. The repertoire holds hundreds of thousands of distinct CDR3 sequences, roughly 25% seen once, with 6.6% in the top ten. Overall study results and limits: Disease-linked clones reportedly concentrated significantly in matched ankylosing spondylitis synovial fluid. A TCR beta motif of fewer than ten highly homologous variants seemed to mark ankylosing spondylitis blood.

Material for sequencing was blood, either unsorted or a sorted T cell fraction (not recorded which). The rearrangement uses TRBV27 and TRBJ2-5; TRBD1 aligns across 11 bases. This clonotype was obtained from a male donor with ankylosing spondylitis or in good health (not recorded which). The CDR3 here is CASSPRDRGTETQYF. The CDR3 bases are TGTGCCAGCAGTCCGCGGGACAGGGGGACCGAGACCCAGTACTTC.